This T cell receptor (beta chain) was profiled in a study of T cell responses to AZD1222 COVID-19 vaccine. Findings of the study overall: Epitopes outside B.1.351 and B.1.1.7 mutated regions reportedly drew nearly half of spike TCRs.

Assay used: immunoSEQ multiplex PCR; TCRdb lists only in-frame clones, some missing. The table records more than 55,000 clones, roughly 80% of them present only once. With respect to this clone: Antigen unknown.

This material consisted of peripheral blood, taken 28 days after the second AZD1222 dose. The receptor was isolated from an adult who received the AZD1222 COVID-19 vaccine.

The CDR3 DNA reads TGTGCCAGCAGTTTACAGTACTCTGGGGCCAACGTCCTGACTTTC. This codes for CASSLQYSGANVLTF. The chain combines TRBV27 with TRBJ2-6; D not certain. The CDR3 is made up of 15 amino acids. Trimming stripped 2 bases from V and 0 bases from J, with 5 bases between. The germline gives CDR1 MNHEY, CDR2 SMNVEV (reference sequence).